This passage covers 8 T cell receptor beta chains from one sample sequenced in a study of Ad26.COV2.S vaccination and SARS-CoV-2 variants. Treatment here: roughly 20 received Ad26.COV2.S at low or high dose, single or two shots; about five received placebo; per-sample allocation not given. Collection of samples fell on day 63 after the first vaccine or placebo injection. The repertoire was sequenced with immunoSEQ multiplex PCR; TCRdb's copy has only in-frame clones and lacks some. The table includes over 350,000 clones, 70% to 90% detected once. This specimen consisted of peripheral blood, obtained in a trial of Ad26.COV2.S vaccine versus placebo. These receptors originate from a person between 18 and 65 years old who received the Ad26.COV2.S COVID-19 vaccine or a placebo.

This clone was detected once. DNA of the CDR3: TGTGCCAGCAGTTTACAAACAGGGGCGTCCTACGAGCAGTACTTC. It codes for CASSLQTGASYEQYF. This chain uses TRBV27 with TRBJ2-7; 7 bases match TRBD1. Germline V gives CDR1 MNHEY, CDR2 SMNVEV (reference sequence). This CDR3 has 15 residues. Trimming cost V 2 bases and J 1 base; bases outside gene matches: 5.

CDR3 loop: CASSQRSGQEKNIQYF. The CDR3 DNA reads as TGTGCCAGCAGCCAAAGATCGGGACAGGAAAAAAACATTCAGTACTTC. This chain links TRBV3-1 (or the pseudogene TRBV3-2) with TRBJ2-4; TRBD1 matches 8 bases. V trimming: 2 bases; J trimming: 4 bases; junction bases outside the gene matches: 7. Germline V lookup: CDR1 LGHDT, CDR2 YNNKEL (reference sequence). The CDR3 contains 16 residues.

The V and J genes are TRBV7-2 and TRBJ1-2; D is perhaps TRBD1 (5 bases). The CDR3 has 12 residues. The germline gives CDR1 SGHTA, CDR2 FQGNSA. V was clipped by 11 bases and J by 5 bases, with 15 bases between them. CDR3 nucleotides: TGTGCCGTCGGGGGTTGGGGGTATGGCTACACCTTC. It yields the protein CAVGGWGYGYTF. The entire variable domain, with the rest obtained from reference TRBV7-2 and TRBJ1-2, is as follows: GAGVSQSPSNKVTEKGKDVELRCDPISGHTALYWYRQSLGQGLEFLIYFQGNSAPDKSGLPSDRFSAERTGGSVSTLTIQRTQQEDSAVYLCAVGGWGYGYTFGSGTRLTVV.

The gene calls are TRBV5-4 and TRBJ1-1; perhaps TRBD1 as D (5 bases). Germline values: CDR1 SGHNT, CDR2 YYREEE (reference sequence). The CDR3 runs to 14 residues. V gave up 4 bases and J gave up 5 bases, with 15 bases separating them. Written as DNA, the CDR3 is TGTGCCAGCAGCCCCCGATTCAGGGAAACTGAAGCTTTCTTT. Protein sequence: CASSPRFRETEAFF.

The V call is TRBV7-8, the J call TRBJ2-2; D possibly uses TRBD1 or TRBD2 (5 bases each). Deletions cut 5 bases from V and 4 bases from J, with 14 bases between. From germline, CDR1 is SGHVS and CDR2 FQNEAQ. This CDR3 contains 15 residues. For the CDR3, the DNA is TGTGCCAGCAGCCTAGGCGCTGGGGGCACCGGGGAGCTGTTTTTT. Translation gives CASSLGAGGTGELFF.

The V and J genes are TRBV5-1 and TRBJ2-3; 12 nucleotides align to TRBD2. CDR1 is SGHRS, CDR2 YFSETQ, per germline. V lost 3 bases to trimming and J lost 2 bases; unmatched junction nucleotides: 4. The CDR3 sequence is 16 residues long. CDR3 amino acids: CASSSGLAGNTDTQYF. The CDR3 DNA reads as TGCGCCAGCAGCTCCGGACTAGCGGGGAACACAGATACGCAGTATTTT. Based on the CDR3 plus reference TRBV5-1 and TRBJ2-3, the full variable domain is KAGVTQTPRYLIKTRGQQVTLSCSPISGHRSVSWYQQTPGQGLQFLFEYFSETQRNKGNFPGRFSGRQFSNSRSEMNVSTLELGDSALYLCASSSGLAGNTDTQYFGPGTRLTVL.

The gene calls are TRBV3-1 (or the pseudogene TRBV3-2) and TRBJ1-5; D possibly corresponds to TRBD1 (6 bases). In germline, CDR1 is LGHDT, CDR2 YNNKEL (reference sequence). The CDR3 has 15 residues. V lost 0 bases, J lost 6 bases, and 12 bases lay in between. For the CDR3, the DNA is TGTGCCAGCAGCCAAGATAGCCGGGGGGCTCAGCCCCAGCATTTT. Translation: CASSQDSRGAQPQHF.

This clone has only a few counts. This chain uses TRBV2 with TRBJ2-2; D is ambiguous. V shed 5 bases and J shed 1 base, with 8 bases lying between them. The CDR3 contains 14 residues. CDR1 and CDR2 (germline): SNHLY, FYNNEI. In DNA, the CDR3 is TGTGCCAGCAGTCCAATTCTGAACACCGGGGAGCTGTTTTTT. It codes for CASSPILNTGELFF.